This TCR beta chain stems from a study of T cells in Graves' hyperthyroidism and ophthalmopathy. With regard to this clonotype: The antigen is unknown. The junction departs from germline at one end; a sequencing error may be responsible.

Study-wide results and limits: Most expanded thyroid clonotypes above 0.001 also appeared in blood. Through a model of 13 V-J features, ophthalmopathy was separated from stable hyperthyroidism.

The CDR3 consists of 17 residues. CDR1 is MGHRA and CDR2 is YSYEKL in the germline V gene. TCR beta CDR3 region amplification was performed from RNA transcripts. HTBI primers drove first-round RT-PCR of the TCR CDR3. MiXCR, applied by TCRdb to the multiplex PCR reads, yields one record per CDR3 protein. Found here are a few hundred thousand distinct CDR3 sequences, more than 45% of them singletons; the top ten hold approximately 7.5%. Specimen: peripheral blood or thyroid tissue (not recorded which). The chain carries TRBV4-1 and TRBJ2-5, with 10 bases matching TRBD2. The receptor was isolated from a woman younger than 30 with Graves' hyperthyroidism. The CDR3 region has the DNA TGTGCCAGCAGCTTAGGCGCAACTAGCGGGACACAAGAGACCCAGTACTTC. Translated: CASSLGATSGTQETQYF.